These T cell receptor beta chains were read from a single sample in a study of blood T cell repertoires in COVID-19. Repertoires were generated with immunoSEQ multiplex PCR, while TCRdb's copy carries only in-frame clones and drops some. The repertoire holds about 200,000 clones, with 82% as singletons. What was sequenced was peripheral blood. The receptors shown here come from a woman of 80 years or more with COVID-19, enrolled during active disease. The CDR3 runs from the conserved cysteine through the conserved F or W. Each record gives: J gene, clone size, D gene, V gene, CDR3 length, CDR3 DNA, CDR3 protein. The D gene is left open where the match is weak. Clone size is given for some rows only: seen once, a few or many times, or a class if the clone is expanded.

j_gene: TRBJ1-6; abundance: .; d_gene: TRBD1; v_gene: TRBV9; len: 15; CDR3nt: TGTGCCAGCAGCGTAACGGGACAGGGGTATTCACCCCTCCACTTT; CDR3aa: CASSVTGQGYSPLHF
j_gene: TRBJ2-5; abundance: few; d_gene: TRBD2; v_gene: TRBV9; len: 18; CDR3nt: TGTGCCAGCAGCGTAGGGAGACTTAGCGGGGGTATCGGAGAGACCCAGTACTTC; CDR3aa: CASSVGRLSGGIGETQYF
j_gene: TRBJ2-5; abundance: few; d_gene: .; v_gene: TRBV12-3/TRBV12-4; len: 13; CDR3nt: TGTGCCAGCAGCCCAGGGGGGTCGGGGACCCAGTACTTC; CDR3aa: CASSPGGSGTQYF
j_gene: TRBJ2-1; abundance: once; d_gene: .; v_gene: TRBV18; len: 12; CDR3nt: TGTGCCAGCTCTCCCCTAGGGGATGAGCAGTTCTTC; CDR3aa: CASSPLGDEQFF
j_gene: TRBJ1-5; abundance: few; d_gene: .; v_gene: TRBV24-1; len: 14; CDR3nt: TGTGCCACCCAGCGGGCCGCGGGCAATCAGCCCCAGCATTTT; CDR3aa: CATQRAAGNQPQHF
j_gene: TRBJ1-1; abundance: .; d_gene: .; v_gene: TRBV10-2; len: 12; CDR3nt: TGCGCCAGCAGCTCCTTCGGGGCTGAAGCTTTCTTT; CDR3aa: CASSSFGAEAFF
j_gene: TRBJ1-2; abundance: few; d_gene: .; v_gene: TRBV5-1; len: 14; CDR3nt: TGCGCCAGCAGCTTGGGAGGGGGAATGGATGGCTACACCTTC; CDR3aa: CASSLGGGMDGYTF
j_gene: TRBJ2-7; abundance: once; d_gene: TRBD1; v_gene: TRBV19; len: 14; CDR3nt: TGTGCCAGTACTCCGGACAGGGTGGCCTACGAGCAGTACTTC; CDR3aa: CASTPDRVAYEQYF
j_gene: TRBJ2-1; abundance: .; d_gene: .; v_gene: TRBV29-1; len: 14; CDR3nt: TGCAGCGTTACTTCTACCGGGGTTTACAATGAGCAGTTCTTC; CDR3aa: CSVTSTGVYNEQFF
j_gene: TRBJ1-2; abundance: once; d_gene: .; v_gene: TRBV4-1; len: 13; CDR3nt: TGCGCCAGCAGCCAGACGGAGAACTATGGCTACACCTTC; CDR3aa: CASSQTENYGYTF
j_gene: TRBJ2-3; abundance: .; d_gene: TRBD2; v_gene: TRBV7-9; len: 14; CDR3nt: TGTGCCAGCAGCCCCTCGGGGGGGCCTGATACGCAGTATTTT; CDR3aa: CASSPSGGPDTQYF
j_gene: TRBJ2-7; abundance: .; d_gene: TRBD2; v_gene: TRBV11-2; len: 18; CDR3nt: TGTGCCAGCAGCTCCCTTATTCTTAGCGGGAGAGGTACCTACGAGCAGTACTTC; CDR3aa: CASSSLILSGRGTYEQYF
j_gene: TRBJ1-4; abundance: .; d_gene: .; v_gene: TRBV6-1; len: 15; CDR3nt: TGTGCCAGCAGTGAAATAGGAGCCTTTAATGAAAAACTGTTTTTT; CDR3aa: CASSEIGAFNEKLFF
j_gene: TRBJ1-1; abundance: .; d_gene: .; v_gene: TRBV19; len: 14; CDR3nt: TGTGCCAGTAGTACCGGACTCTCGAACACTGAAGCTTTCTTT; CDR3aa: CASSTGLSNTEAFF
j_gene: TRBJ1-2; abundance: .; d_gene: .; v_gene: TRBV5-1; len: 14; CDR3nt: TGCGCCAGCAGAAAACCGGGACTACCTTATGGCTACACCTTC; CDR3aa: CASRKPGLPYGYTF
j_gene: TRBJ1-5; abundance: .; d_gene: .; v_gene: TRBV2; len: 15; CDR3nt: TGTGCCAGCAGTGAACAGTCCAGCGTTAATCAGCCCCAGCATTTT; CDR3aa: CASSEQSSVNQPQHF